A selection of T cell receptor beta chains follows, all from one sample in a study of CD8 T cells in ankylosing spondylitis. TCRdb redid the calling of the 5' RACE reads with MiXCR, one entry per CDR3 protein. Seen here are roughly 86,000 distinct CDR3 sequences, roughly 8.8% observed once, and the top ten hold about 4.6%. Sequencing input: blood, either unsorted or a sorted T cell fraction (not recorded which). All receptors come from a male donor with ankylosing spondylitis or in good health (not recorded which). Each CDR3 is given with its conserved first and last residue. D genes are given only for firm matches. Clone size, where shown, is once, few, many, or a class for clones that have expanded.

size	length	V	J	D	CDR3	DNA
NA	15	TRBV10-3	TRBJ2-2	TRBD2	CAISPRGGDTAELFF	TGTGCCATCTCCCCCCGCGGGGGGGACACCGCGGAGCTGTTTTTT
NA	13	TRBV3-1	TRBJ2-3	NA	CASSQGIPDTQYF	TGTGCCAGCAGCCAAGGCATCCCAGATACGCAGTATTTT
NA	15	TRBV3-1	TRBJ2-3	TRBD2	CASSLRGAGTDTQYF	TGTGCCAGCAGCCTGCGGGGGGCCGGCACAGATACGCAGTATTTT
many	13	TRBV27	TRBJ1-5	NA	CASSFVANQPQHF	TGTGCCAGCAGTTTTGTCGCAAATCAGCCCCAGCATTTT
many	16	TRBV18	TRBJ2-2	TRBD1	CASSVSQGVNTGELFF	TGTGCCAGCTCAGTATCGCAGGGGGTCAACACCGGGGAGCTGTTTTTT
many	16	TRBV5-1	TRBJ2-3	TRBD2	CASSLNLAGNTDTQYF	TGCGCCAGCAGCTTGAACCTAGCGGGCAACACAGATACGCAGTATTTT
many	14	TRBV12-3/TRBV12-4	TRBJ1-6	TRBD1	CASSFGTDNSPLHF	TGTGCCAGCAGTTTCGGGACAGATAATTCACCCCTCCACTTT
many	14	TRBV15	TRBJ2-7	TRBD1	CATSTGQGAREQYF	TGTGCCACCAGCACGGGACAGGGGGCTCGCGAGCAGTACTTC
few	13	TRBV12-3/TRBV12-4	TRBJ2-3	NA	CASSPNLADTQYF	TGTGCCAGCAGTCCGAACCTAGCTGACACGCAGTATTTT
many	15	TRBV28	TRBJ2-1	NA	CASSLWDLSYNEQFF	TGTGCCAGCAGTTTATGGGACCTCTCCTACAATGAGCAGTTCTTC
many	15	TRBV3-1	TRBJ2-7	TRBD1	CASRQGTGGLYEQYF	TGTGCCAGCAGGCAAGGGACAGGGGGCTTATACGAGCAGTACTTC
many	19	TRBV25-1	TRBJ1-1	TRBD1	CASSRPERGTGSPLPEAFF	TGTGCCAGCAGCCGCCCGGAACGCGGGACAGGGTCTCCACTACCTGAAGCTTTCTTT
many	16	TRBV6-1	TRBJ1-2	TRBD1	CASSRTGGGGNYGYTF	TGTGCCAGCAGCAGGACAGGGGGCGGGGGTAACTATGGCTACACCTTC
many	15	TRBV11-2	TRBJ2-7	TRBD1	CASSLGPTGSYEQYF	TGTGCCAGCAGCTTAGGGCCGACAGGGTCCTACGAGCAGTACTTC
many	15	TRBV5-1	TRBJ2-3	TRBD2	CASNPDSGGTDTQYF	TGCGCCAGCAACCCAGACAGCGGGGGAACAGATACGCAGTATTTT
many	16	TRBV5-1	TRBJ2-3	NA	CASSLDRRASTDTQYF	TGCGCCAGCAGCTTGGATAGACGGGCTAGCACAGATACGCAGTATTTT
many	16	TRBV28	TRBJ2-7	NA	CASSFSPTGRAYEQYF	TGTGCCAGCAGCTTCTCCCCCACGGGGCGGGCCTACGAGCAGTACTTC
many	15	TRBV29-1	TRBJ2-2	TRBD2	CSVRTSGGNTGELFF	TGCAGCGTCCGGACTAGCGGGGGGAACACCGGGGAGCTGTTTTTT
many	14	TRBV5-1	TRBJ2-7	TRBD1	CASKDRVGSYEQYF	TGCGCCAGCAAGGACAGGGTAGGCTCCTACGAGCAGTACTTC
NA	16	TRBV7-2	TRBJ1-6	NA	CASSAAGGIYNSPLHF	TGTGCCAGCAGCGCCGCCGGGGGAATCTATAATTCACCCCTCCACTTT
many	13	TRBV5-1	TRBJ1-1	NA	CASGLWGNTEAFF	TGCGCCAGCGGCCTCTGGGGGAACACTGAAGCTTTCTTT
many	15	TRBV12-3/TRBV12-4	TRBJ2-1	NA	CASSLDQGNYNEQFF	TGTGCCAGCAGTTTAGACCAGGGAAACTACAATGAGCAGTTCTTC
many	15	TRBV21-1	TRBJ2-3	NA	CASSPQRGSTDTQYF	TGTGCCAGCAGCCCACAGCGGGGGAGCACAGATACGCAGTATTTT
many	17	TRBV5-1	TRBJ2-3	TRBD2	CASSLKAGTSSTDTQYF	TGCGCCAGCAGCTTGAAGGCGGGGACTAGCAGCACAGATACGCAGTATTTT
many	16	TRBV27	TRBJ2-3	TRBD2	CASSVLAGGLADTQYF	TGTGCCAGCAGTGTACTAGCGGGGGGGCTCGCAGATACGCAGTATTTT
NA	13	TRBV7-9	TRBJ2-2	NA	CASSLAGTGELFF	TGTGCCAGCAGCCTCGCGGGCACCGGGGAGCTGTTTTTT
NA	15	TRBV2	TRBJ2-2	TRBD1	CASRADRGASGELFF	TGTGCCAGCAGGGCGGACAGGGGTGCGTCCGGGGAGCTGTTTTTT
many	14	TRBV7-3	TRBJ2-7	NA	CASSLQGGSYEQYF	TGTGCCAGCAGCTTACAGGGGGGTTCCTACGAGCAGTACTTC
many	11	TRBV2	TRBJ2-7	NA	CASRDWGEQYF	TGTGCCAGCAGGGACTGGGGAGAGCAGTACTTC